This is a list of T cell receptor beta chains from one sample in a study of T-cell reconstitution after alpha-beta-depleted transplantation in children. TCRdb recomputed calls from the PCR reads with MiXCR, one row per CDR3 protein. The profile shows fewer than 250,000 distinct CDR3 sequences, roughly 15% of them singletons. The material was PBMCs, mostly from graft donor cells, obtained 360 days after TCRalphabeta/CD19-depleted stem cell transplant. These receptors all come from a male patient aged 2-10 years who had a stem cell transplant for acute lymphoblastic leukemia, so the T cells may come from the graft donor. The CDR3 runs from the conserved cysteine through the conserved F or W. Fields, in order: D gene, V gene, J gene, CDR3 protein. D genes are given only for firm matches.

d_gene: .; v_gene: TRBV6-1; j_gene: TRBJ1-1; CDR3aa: CASSEPIRGGRYTEAFF
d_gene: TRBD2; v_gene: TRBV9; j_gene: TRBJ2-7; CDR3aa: CASSARGREGLGEQYF
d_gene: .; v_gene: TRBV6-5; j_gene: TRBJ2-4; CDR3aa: CASSSDGAKNIQYF
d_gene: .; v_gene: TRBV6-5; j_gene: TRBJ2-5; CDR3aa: CASSYTYQETQYF
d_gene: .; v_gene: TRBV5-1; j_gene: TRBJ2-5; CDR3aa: CASSPGSQETQYF
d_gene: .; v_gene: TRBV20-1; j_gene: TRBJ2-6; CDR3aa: CSATGISGANVLTF
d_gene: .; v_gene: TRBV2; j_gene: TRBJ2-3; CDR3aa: CASSQNTYSTDTQYF
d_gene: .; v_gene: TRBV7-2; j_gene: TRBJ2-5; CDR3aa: CASSLVTGNQETQYF
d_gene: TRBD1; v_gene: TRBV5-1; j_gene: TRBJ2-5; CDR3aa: CASSEPGQGTGTQYF
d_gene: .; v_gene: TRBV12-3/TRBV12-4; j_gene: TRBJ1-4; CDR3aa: CASSFRDLKVNEKLFF
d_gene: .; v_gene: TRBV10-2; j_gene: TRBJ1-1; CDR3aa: CASSVPGAGEAFF
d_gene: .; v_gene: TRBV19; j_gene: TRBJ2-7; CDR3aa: CASSLPDGPSYEQYF
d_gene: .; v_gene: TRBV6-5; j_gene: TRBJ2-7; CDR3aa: CASSSQGGDEQYF
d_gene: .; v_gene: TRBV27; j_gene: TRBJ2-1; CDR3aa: CASRGASNEQFF
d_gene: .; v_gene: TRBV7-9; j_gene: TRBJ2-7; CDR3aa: CASSLTTSFYEQYF
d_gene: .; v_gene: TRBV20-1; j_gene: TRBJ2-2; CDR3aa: CSAPVASTGELFF
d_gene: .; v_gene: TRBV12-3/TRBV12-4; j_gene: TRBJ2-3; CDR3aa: CASRDTGFNTDTQYF
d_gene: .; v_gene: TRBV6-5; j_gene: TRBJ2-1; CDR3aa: CASSYGDEQFF
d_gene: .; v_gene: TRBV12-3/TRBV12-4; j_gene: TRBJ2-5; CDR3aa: CASTKGQFKETQYF
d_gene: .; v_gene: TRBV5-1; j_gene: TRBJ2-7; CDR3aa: CASSLGQGRIHEQYF
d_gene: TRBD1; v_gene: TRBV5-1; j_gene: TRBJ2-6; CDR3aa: CASSPGTGWSGANVLTF
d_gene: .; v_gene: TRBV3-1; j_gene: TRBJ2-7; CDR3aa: CASSQEPPLVHEQYF
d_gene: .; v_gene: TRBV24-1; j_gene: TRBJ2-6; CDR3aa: CATSVSGSGANVLTF
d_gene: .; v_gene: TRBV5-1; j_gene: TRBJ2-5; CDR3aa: CASAILSWETQYF
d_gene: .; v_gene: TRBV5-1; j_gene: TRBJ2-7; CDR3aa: CASSSRQVSSYEQYF
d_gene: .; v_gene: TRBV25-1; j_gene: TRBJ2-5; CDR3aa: CASSEWRSQETQYF
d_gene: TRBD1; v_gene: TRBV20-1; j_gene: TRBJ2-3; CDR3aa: CSASYRDRGRDTQYF
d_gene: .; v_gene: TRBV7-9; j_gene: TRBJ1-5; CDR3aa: CASSLVEGQPQHF
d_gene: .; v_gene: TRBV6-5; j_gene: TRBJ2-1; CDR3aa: CASSRTSSEQFF
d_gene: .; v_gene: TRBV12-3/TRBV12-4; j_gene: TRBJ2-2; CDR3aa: CASSPGPNTGELFF
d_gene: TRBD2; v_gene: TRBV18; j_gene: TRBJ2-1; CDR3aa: CASSPRGTSGGNEQFF
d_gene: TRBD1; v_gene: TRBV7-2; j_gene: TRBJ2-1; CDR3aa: CASSLNRGVYEQFF
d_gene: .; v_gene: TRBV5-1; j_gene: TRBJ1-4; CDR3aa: CASSLEGLTFEKLFF
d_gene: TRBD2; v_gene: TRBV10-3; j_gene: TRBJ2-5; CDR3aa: CAISERAGGLDQETQYF
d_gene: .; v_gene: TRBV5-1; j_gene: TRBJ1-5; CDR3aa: CASSLWGDLSNQPQHF
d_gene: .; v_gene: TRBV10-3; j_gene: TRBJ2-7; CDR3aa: CATGTESYEQYF
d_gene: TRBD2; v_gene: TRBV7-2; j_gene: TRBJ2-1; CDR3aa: CASSLVAGGSYNEQFF
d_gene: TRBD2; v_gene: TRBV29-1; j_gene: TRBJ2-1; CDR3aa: CSVGVSGGYNEQFF
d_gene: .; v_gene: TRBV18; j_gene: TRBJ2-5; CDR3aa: CASSPSLLMRETQYF
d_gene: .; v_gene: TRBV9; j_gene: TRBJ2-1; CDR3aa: CASSVYEGPYNEQFF
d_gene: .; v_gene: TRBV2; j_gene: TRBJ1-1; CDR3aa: CASSGRGWSPEAFF
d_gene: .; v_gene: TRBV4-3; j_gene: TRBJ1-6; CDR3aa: CASSQDSSRGLHF
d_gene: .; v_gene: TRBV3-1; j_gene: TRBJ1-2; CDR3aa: CASSQDLGAVNYGYTF
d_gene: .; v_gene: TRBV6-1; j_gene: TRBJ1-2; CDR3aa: CASSLGPGWGDGYTF
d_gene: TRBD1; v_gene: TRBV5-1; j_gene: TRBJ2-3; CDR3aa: CASSPTGTAYTDTQYF
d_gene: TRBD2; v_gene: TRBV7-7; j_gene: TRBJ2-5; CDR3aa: CASSLDGGRQETQYF
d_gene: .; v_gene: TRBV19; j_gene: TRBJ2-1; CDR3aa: CASSMMGLEVHEQFF
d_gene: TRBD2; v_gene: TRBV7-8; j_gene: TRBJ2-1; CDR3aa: CASSFSSGVSNEQFF
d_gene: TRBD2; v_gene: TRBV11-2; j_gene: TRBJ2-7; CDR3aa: CASSLEVLGREAYEQYF
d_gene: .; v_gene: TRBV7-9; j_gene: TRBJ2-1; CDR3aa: CASSLEGAYNEQFF
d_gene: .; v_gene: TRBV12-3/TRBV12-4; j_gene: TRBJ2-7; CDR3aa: CASREGQPHEQYF
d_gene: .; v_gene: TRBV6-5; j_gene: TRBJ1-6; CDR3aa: CASSYSADSPLHF
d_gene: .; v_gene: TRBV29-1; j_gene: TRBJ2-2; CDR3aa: CSAVLVTGELFF
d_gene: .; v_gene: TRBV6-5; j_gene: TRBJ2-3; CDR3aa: CASSYGLAPNTDTQYF
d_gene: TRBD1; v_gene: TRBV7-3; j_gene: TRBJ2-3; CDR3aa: CASSTNRGTDTQYF
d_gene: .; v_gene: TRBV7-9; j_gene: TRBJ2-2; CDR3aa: CASSLSLGNAGELFF
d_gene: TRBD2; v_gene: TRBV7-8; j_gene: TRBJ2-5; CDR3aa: CASSPRLAVGETQYF
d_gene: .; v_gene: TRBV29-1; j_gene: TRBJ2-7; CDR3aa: CSVEREDRGSYEQYF